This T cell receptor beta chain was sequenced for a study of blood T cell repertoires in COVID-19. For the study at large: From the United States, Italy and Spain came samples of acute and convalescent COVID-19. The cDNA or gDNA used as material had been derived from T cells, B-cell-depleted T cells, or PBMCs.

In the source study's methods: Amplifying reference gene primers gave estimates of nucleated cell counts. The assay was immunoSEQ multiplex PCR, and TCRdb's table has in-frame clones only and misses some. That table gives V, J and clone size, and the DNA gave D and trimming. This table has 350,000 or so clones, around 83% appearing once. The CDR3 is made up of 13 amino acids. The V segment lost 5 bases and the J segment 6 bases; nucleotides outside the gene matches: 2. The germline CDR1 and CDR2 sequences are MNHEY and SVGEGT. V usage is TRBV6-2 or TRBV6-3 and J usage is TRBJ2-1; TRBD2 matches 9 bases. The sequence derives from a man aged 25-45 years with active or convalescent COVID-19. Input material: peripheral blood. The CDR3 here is CASSLGLANEQFF. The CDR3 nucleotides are TGTGCCAGCAGTCTGGGACTAGCCAATGAGCAGTTCTTC.